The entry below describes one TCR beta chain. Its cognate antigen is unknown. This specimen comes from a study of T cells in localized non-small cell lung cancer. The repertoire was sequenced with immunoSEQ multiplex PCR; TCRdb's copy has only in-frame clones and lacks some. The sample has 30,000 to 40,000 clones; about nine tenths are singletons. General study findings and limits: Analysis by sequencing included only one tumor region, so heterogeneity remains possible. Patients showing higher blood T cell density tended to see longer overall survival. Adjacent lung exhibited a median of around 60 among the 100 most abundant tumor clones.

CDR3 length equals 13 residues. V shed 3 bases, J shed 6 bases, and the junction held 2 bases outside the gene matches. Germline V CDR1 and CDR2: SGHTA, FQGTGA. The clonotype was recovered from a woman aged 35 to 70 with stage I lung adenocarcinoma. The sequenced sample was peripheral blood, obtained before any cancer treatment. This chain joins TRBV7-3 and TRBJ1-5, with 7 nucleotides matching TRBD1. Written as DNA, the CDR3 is TGTGCCAGCAGCTTCCAGGGGGGTCAGCCCCAGCATTTT. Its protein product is CASSFQGGQPQHF.